This entry concerns a single T cell receptor beta chain. The antigen it binds to is not known. Per-nucleotide qualities are absent, and no much larger clonotype sits a single base away. TCRbeta CDR3 regions were amplified from genomic DNA using the immunoSEQ Assay, a bias-controlled multiplex PCR. In the source study's methods: The number of nucleated cells in each sample was estimated by amplification of reference gene primers within the assay. To quantify the absolute abundance of each unique TCRbeta CDR3 rearrangement, sequence reads were collapsed and filtered. Productive Simpson clonality was computed per sample as the square root of Simpson's diversity index over productive rearrangements. TCRdb took over this immuneACCESS table, retaining in-frame rearrangements with V and J assigned. Such tables are incomplete; in checked studies, under half of the missing clones stem from an unresolved V gene, and the remainder is unexplained. The V and J calls and clone size were taken over from that table, and D and trimming were inferred from the DNA. In this sample the table shows over 100,000 clones, 82% of which occur a single time. The top ten hold 4% to 6% of the sample.

The data were taken from a study of blood T cell repertoires in COVID-19 (dated by TCRdb to 2019 to 2021). Background on the whole study: Collaborator samples came from the United States, Italy and Spain and covered acute and convalescent phases of COVID-19. The material from the prospective study consisted of cDNA or gDNA derived from T cells, B-cell-depleted T cells, or PBMCs. Deeply sampled blood TCRbeta repertoires from subjects exposed to, actively infected with, or recovered from COVID-19 were included in the dataset. The repertoires were made available in a free public database intended to serve as a resource for research on the immune response to SARS-CoV-2. Samples came from the ongoing ImmuneRACE study (first 160 participants) plus 1,254 subjects from 6 global collaborators. Nearly every sample came with metadata listing a de-identified subject ID, COVID-19 status, age in years and sex. Where available, HLA class I and class II types were obtained from metadata supplied by the sample provider rather than from assay-based typing. Points the paper makes about the study in general: The amount of clinical and demographic metadata varied by source and participant and was provided uncurated.

Whole blood was collected in K2EDTA tubes by collaborating institutions according to the institutions' own protocols. Collaborator samples were shipped for TCRbeta analysis as frozen whole blood, isolated PBMCs, or DNA extracted from either sample type. V loses 4 bases, J loses 1 base, and the germline ends lie 8 bases apart. The CDR3 runs 13 residues from the cysteine to the phenylalanine. This entry keeps only the CDR3 DNA: 39 bases, framed from base 1. CDR1 is given as KGHSH and CDR2 as LQKENI, both from the germline V gene. The source is a man aged 60-69 years with acute or convalescent COVID-19. The rearrangement joined TRBV18 to TRBJ2-7; TRBD2 is a weak D gene call, 5 bases matching. Sequencing used peripheral blood. The CDR3 loop reads CASSHRESYEQYF. The sequenced DNA is TGTGCCAGCTCACATAGGGAGTCCTACGAGCAGTACTTC.